The T cell receptor beta chain described here comes from a study of T cell responses to AZD1222 COVID-19 vaccine (dated by TCRdb to the early 2020s). Looking at the study overall: AZD1222 recipients with second doses at about 4 weeks or about 12 weeks were pooled, because spike-specific TCR depth and breadth did not differ between schedules. TCR sequencing covered some 250 trial participants: 200 to 210 given two doses of AZD1222 and around 25 given two doses of MenACWY control vaccine. Trial participants were enrolled by age into subgroups of 18-55, 56-69 and 70-plus years, and about 150, 27 and 61 TCR-sequenced participants, respectively, were included in these subgroups.

The CDR3 regions of human TCRbeta chains were analyzed by immunosequencing. The original methods were these. Repertoire TCRs were checked for matches against a reference library of SARS-CoV-2-specific TCRs that had been generated using the MIRA antigen-specificity platform. Breadth meant the fraction of unique TCRs that were SARS-CoV-2-associated, whereas depth meant the fraction of total T cells that were SARS-CoV-2-associated. Using the MIRA data, each spike-specific TCR was mapped to the spike region that the TCR reacts to and placed in a CD4 or CD8 class. Log10-transformed breadth and depth values were compared by one-way ANOVA with Sidak's multiple comparisons tests. Entries here come from immuneACCESS through TCRdb and include only in-frame sequences with V and J called. Some clones fail to appear in such tables; in the studies checked, an unresolved V gene covers under half of the shortfall, and the cause of the remainder is unknown. That table supplies the V and J calls and clone size; D and trimming were determined from the DNA. This sample holds about 140,000 clones; 80% to 90% were observed only once. In total, the top ten clones hold around 1.6% of the sample.

As regards this clone: Its binding antigen is unknown. Base qualities were left out, and no much larger clone turns up one base away.

The sample's time point label, in plain terms: baseline before first vaccination. The vaccinee samples were drawn from two UK trials, COV001 and COV002, one of which was a single-blind randomized controlled phase 2/3 trial testing AZD1222 (ChAdOx1 nCoV-19) in healthy adults. For TCRbeta chain sequencing, PBMC samples from trial participants were taken at day 0 and at day 28 after the second dose. The investigation overall reported the following: Nearly half of unique spike-specific TCRs reportedly recognized epitopes outside regions mutated in the B.1.351 and B.1.1.7 variants. Conclusions about previously exposed vaccinees are limited because only a handful of AZD1222 recipients were SARS-CoV-2 seropositive at baseline. Most participants were white British and females outnumbered males, and the authors suggested that clonal diversity may have been underestimated. Vaccine-associated CD4 TCRs spanned the whole spike protein, with dominant responses in regions 160-218 and 743-854. In the small 56-69-year group, the increase in depth fell short of significance, most likely because of low power. No day 14 peak-response samples were available, so repertoires were characterized only after the peak T cell response. A significant rise in spike-specific TCR breadth and depth was observed after two AZD1222 doses relative to day 0 and relative to MenACWY recipients.

The input for sequencing was peripheral blood, taken on day 0 of AZD1222 vaccination. The origin of this receptor is an adult in good health.

CDR3 sequence: CASSQAPGLGDTQYF. The DNA is TGCGCCAGCAGCCAAGCCCCGGGATTAGGGGATACGCAGTATTTT. The V and J segments used are TRBV4-1 and TRBJ2-3; D gene: possibly TRBD2, on 5 matching bases. The V end loses 1 base and the J end loses 6 bases, and a stretch of 14 bases separates them. Per the germline V gene, MGHRA is the CDR1 and YSYEKL is the CDR2. The CDR3 runs 15 amino acids, cysteine and phenylalanine included. Of the read, only the CDR3 DNA is kept; its 45 bases are in frame from base 1.